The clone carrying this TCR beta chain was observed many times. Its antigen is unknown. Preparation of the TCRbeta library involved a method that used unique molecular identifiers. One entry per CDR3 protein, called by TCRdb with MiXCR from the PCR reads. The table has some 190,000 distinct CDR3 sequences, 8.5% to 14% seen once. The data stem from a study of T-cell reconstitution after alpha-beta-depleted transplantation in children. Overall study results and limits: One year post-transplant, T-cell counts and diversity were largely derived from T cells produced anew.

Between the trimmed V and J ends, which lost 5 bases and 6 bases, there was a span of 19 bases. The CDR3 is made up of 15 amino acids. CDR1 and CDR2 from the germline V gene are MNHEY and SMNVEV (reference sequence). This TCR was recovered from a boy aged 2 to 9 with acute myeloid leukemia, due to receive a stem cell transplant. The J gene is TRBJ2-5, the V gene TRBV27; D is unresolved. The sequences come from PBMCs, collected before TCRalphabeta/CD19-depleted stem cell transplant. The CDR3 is CASSTLLDSSKTQYF. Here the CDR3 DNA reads TGTGCCAGCAGTACCCTGCTGGATAGCTCGAAGACCCAGTACTTC.